The table lists the clone carrying this TCR beta chain with a few counts. Antigen: not known. The data derive from a study of cytomegalovirus exposure and HLA in healthy donors. Study at large: Roughly 180 million T cells yielded 120 million or so unique TCR beta sequences, as an earlier analysis found.

Study findings and constraints: Among TCR beta chains, those listed as cytomegalovirus-associated numbered about 150. Most sequenced TCRs were rare (though some public TCRs occurred in many donors).

This CDR3 is built from 15 residues. Per the germline V gene, CDR1 is WSHSY and CDR2 is SAAADI. The V gene end was trimmed by 3 bases and the J gene end by 8 bases; junction bases not matched to a gene: 5. A multiplex PCR was run with 60 Vbeta primers and 13 Jbeta primers. Using immunoSEQ multiplex PCR, the repertoire was profiled, and TCRdb retains in-frame clones only, with some absent. The sample has around 130,000 clones; 60% to 85% are singletons. In nominal health when sampled, donors likely had unrecorded immune exposures nonetheless. The rearrangement uses TRBV10-2 and TRBJ2-1; 12 bases align to TRBD2. This receptor was identified in a woman aged 40 to 55 in good health and CMV-seropositive. Material: PBMCs. CDR3 DNA sequence: TGCGCCAGCAGTGATGGTACTAGCGGGGGGCATGAGCAGTTCTTC. This sequence encodes CASSDGTSGGHEQFF.